This TCR beta chain derives from a study of blood T cell repertoires in COVID-19. The CDR3 covers 13 residues. One Seattle source followed patients from active infection through their disease course. Generated by immunoSEQ multiplex PCR, the TCRdb table keeps only in-frame clones and is missing some. The top ten hold 6% of the sample, which has roughly 120,000 clones, roughly 74% seen once. The TCR was taken from a man aged 80 or over with COVID-19, enrolled during active disease. The chain carries TRBV21-1 and TRBJ2-7; TRBD1, as called in the table, went unchecked against the DNA. TRBV21-1 is noted as a pseudogene. The sample taken for sequencing was peripheral blood. CDR3 in DNA: TGTGCCCTTAGGACAAACCTACCCTACGAGCAGTACTTC. Amino acid sequence: CALRTNLPYEQYF.